A single sample is the source of the 9 T cell receptor beta chains below, sequenced in a study of blood T cell repertoires in COVID-19. Profiling relied on immunoSEQ multiplex PCR, and the TCRdb table lists in-frame clones only, not all of them. The table records 110,000 or so clones, 80% to 90% of them present only once. Input material: peripheral blood. The receptors shown here come from a human donor in a cohort sampled during active COVID-19.

J is TRBJ2-3 and V is TRBV29-1; 8 bases map to TRBD2. CDR3 length: 15 residues. Per germline, CDR1 SQVTM and CDR2 ANQGSEA. V dropped 4 bases and J dropped 2; count of bases not matched to a gene: 8. The CDR3 DNA sequence: TGCAGCGTTGCGAAGGGCGGGGGGAACACAGATACGCAGTATTTT. Residues: CSVAKGGGNTDTQYF.

V gene TRBV10-3 combines with J gene TRBJ1-6, with TRBD1 matching 8 bases. J lost 6 bases, V lost 3 bases, and 10 bases had no gene match. The CDR3 is 17 amino acids. CDR1 is ENHRY, CDR2 SYGVKD, per germline. The CDR3 sequence: CAISDPSTGASNSPLHF. The CDR3 DNA sequence: TGTGCCATCAGTGACCCCTCGACAGGGGCTAGTAATTCACCCCTCCACTTT.

V is TRBV5-6 and J is TRBJ2-7; possibly TRBD1 for D (5 bases). Per germline, CDR1 SGHDT and CDR2 YYEEEE. Trimming removed 0 bases at V and 2 bases at J, with 12 bases between. This CDR3 contains 15 residues. The DNA of the CDR3 is TGTGCCAGCAGCTTGGGGGGCCTGGCGGCCTACGAGCAGTACTTC. This codes for CASSLGGLAAYEQYF.

The J gene is TRBJ1-6, the V gene TRBV6-5; 8 bases fit TRBD1. Per germline, CDR1 MNHEY and CDR2 SVGAGI. Trimming removed 5 bases from V and 10 bases from J; junction bases left unmatched: 10. The length of the CDR3 is 15 residues. CDR3 bases: TGTGCCAGCAGTCAGGAGCAGGGGGCACGGTCACCCCTCCACTTT. Translated: CASSQEQGARSPLHF.

V usage is TRBV18 and J usage is TRBJ2-1, with 9 bases aligning to TRBD2. CDR1 is KGHSH and CDR2 is LQKENI in the germline V gene. The CDR3 spans 16 residues. V was clipped by 2 bases and J by 6 bases; unmatched bases: 8. The CDR3 loop reads CASSPERSGGTNEQFF. The CDR3 DNA is TGTGCCAGCTCACCAGAAAGGAGCGGGGGGACCAATGAGCAGTTCTTC.

This clone has only one observation. The V gene is TRBV6-5, the J gene TRBJ2-5, with a tentative D call TRBD2 (5 bases). The CDR3 loop spans 15 amino acids. Germline V gene lookup returns CDR1 MNHEY and CDR2 SVGAGI. Deletions cut 5 bases from V and 1 base from J, with 14 bases between. CDR3 DNA sequence: TGTGCCAGCAGTAACAACGGGGTGACCCAAGAGACCCAGTACTTC. Protein: CASSNNGVTQETQYF.

The gene calls are TRBV7-8 and TRBJ2-2; 9 bases fit TRBD1. The CDR3 consists of 15 residues. V lost 4 bases and J lost 3; bases outside the gene matches: 3. Germline assignment: CDR1 SGHVS and CDR2 FQNEAQ. The CDR3 DNA follows: TGTGCCAGCAGCTATTGGGACAGGGACACCGGGGAGCTGTTTTTT. Protein: CASSYWDRDTGELFF.

In DNA, the CDR3 is TGTGCCAGCGGGTTAGCGGGCGACTCCTACGAGCAGTACTTC. Amino acid sequence: CASGLAGDSYEQYF. V gene TRBV14 combines with J gene TRBJ2-7, with 7 bases that match TRBD2. J gave up 0 bases and V 8 bases, and 7 bases lay outside the gene matches. Germline V gene data show CDR1 as SGHDN and CDR2 as FVKESK. The CDR3 contains 14 residues.

V is TRBV18 and J is TRBJ2-5, with a possible D match to TRBD1 (5 bases). The CDR3 covers 14 residues. Germline lookup yields CDR1 KGHSH and CDR2 LQKENI. V lost 3 bases and J lost 1, with 9 bases in between. The CDR3 sequence: CASSPFDSQETQYF. CDR3 bases: TGTGCCAGCTCACCTTTCGACAGCCAAGAGACCCAGTACTTC.